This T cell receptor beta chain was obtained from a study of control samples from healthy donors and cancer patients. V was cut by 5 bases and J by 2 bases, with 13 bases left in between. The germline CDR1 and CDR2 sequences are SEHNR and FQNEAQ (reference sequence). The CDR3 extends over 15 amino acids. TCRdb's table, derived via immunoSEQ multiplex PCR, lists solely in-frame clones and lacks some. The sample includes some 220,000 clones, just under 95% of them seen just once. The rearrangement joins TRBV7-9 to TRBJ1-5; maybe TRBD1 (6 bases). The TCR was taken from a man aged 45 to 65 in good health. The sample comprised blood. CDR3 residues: CASSPQGTGNQPQHF. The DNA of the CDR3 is TGTGCCAGCAGCCCACAGGGCACTGGCAATCAGCCCCAGCATTTT.